This T cell receptor (beta chain) stems from a study of OX40 agonist ivuxolimab in advanced cancers. Looking at the study overall: Past anti-PD-1, anti-PD-L1 or anti-CTLA-4 therapy was accepted, and roughly 42% had received some.

Sampling times: baseline, cycle 4 day 1, cycle 7 day 1. Turning to this clone: The target antigen is unknown.

Per the germline V gene, CDR1 is MDHEN and CDR2 is SYDVKM. There are 14 residues in the CDR3. Germline trimming cut 5 bases from V and 7 bases from J; bases unmatched to any gene: 7. The table came from immunoSEQ multiplex PCR; TCRdb's copy has only in-frame clones and leaves some out. The sample has 75,000 to 80,000 clones, around 90% seen once; the top ten hold about 5.9%. Study conclusions and caveats: Antigens targeted by the expanded peripheral T cells were not determined. There was clonal expansion of CD4+ and CD8+ blood T cells by week 6 at 0.1 to 3.0 mg/kg.

This TCR was recovered from an adult with an advanced solid tumor such as melanoma, head and neck, liver or kidney cancer. V is TRBV28 and J is TRBJ2-4, with 8 nucleotides matching TRBD1. The starting material was CD4+ or CD8+ T cells sorted from blood, obtained in a trial of the OX40 agonist ivuxolimab. The CDR3 reads CASSAGQGGNIQYF. CDR3 coding DNA: TGTGCCAGCAGTGCTGGACAGGGCGGGAACATTCAGTACTTC.